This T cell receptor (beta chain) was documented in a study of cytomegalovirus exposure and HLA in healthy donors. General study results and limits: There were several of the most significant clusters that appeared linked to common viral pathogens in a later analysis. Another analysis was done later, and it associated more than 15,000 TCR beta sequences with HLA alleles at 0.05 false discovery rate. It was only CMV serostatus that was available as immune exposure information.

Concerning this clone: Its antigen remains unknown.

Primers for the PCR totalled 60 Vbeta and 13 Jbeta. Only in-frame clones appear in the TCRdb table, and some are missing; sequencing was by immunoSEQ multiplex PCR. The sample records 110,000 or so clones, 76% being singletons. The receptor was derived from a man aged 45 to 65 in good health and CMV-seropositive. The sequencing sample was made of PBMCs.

The CDR3 here is CASSRQEINSPLHF. The DNA of the CDR3 is TGTGCCAGCAGCCGACAGGAGATTAATTCACCCCTCCACTTT. This rearrangement joins TRBV7-9 to TRBJ1-6; maybe TRBD1 (6 bases). V lost 5 bases to trimming and J lost 6 bases, with 11 bases between them. CDR1 SEHNR and CDR2 FQNEAQ come from the germline V gene (reference sequence). This CDR3 is built from 14 residues. The complete variable domain, with remaining parts taken from reference TRBV7-9 and TRBJ1-6, reads DTGVSQNPRHKITKRGQNVTFRCDPISEHNRLYWYRQTLGQGPEFLTYFQNEAQLEKSRLLSDRFSAERPKGSFSTLEIQRTEQGDSAMYLCASSRQEINSPLHFGNGTRLTVT.